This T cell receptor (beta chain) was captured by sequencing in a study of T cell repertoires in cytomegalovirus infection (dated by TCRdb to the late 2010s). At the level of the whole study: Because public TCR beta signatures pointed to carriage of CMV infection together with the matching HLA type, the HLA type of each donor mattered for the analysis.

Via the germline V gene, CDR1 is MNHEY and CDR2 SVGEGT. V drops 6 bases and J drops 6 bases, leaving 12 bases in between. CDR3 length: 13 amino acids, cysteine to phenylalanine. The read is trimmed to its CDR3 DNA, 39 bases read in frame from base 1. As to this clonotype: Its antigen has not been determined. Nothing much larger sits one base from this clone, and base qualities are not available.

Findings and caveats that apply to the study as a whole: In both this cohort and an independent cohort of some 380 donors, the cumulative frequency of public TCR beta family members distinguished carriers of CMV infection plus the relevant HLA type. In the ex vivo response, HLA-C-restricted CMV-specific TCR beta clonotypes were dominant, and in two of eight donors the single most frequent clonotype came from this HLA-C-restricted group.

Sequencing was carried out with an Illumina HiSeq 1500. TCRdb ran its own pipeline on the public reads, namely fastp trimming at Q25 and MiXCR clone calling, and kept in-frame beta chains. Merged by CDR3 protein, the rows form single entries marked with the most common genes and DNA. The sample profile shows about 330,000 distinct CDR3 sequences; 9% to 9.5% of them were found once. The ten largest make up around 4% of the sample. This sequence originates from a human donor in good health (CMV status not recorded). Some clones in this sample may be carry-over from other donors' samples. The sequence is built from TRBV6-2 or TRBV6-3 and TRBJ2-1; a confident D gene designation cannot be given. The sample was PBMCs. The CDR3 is CASSHGPANEQFF. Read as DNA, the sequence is TGTGCCAGCAGCCACGGGCCGGCCAATGAGCAGTTCTTC.